What follows are 18 T cell receptor beta chains derived from one specimen sequenced in a study of shared T cell receptors in the human thymus. Here immunoSEQ multiplex PCR was the method, and the copy in TCRdb shows in-frame clones only, minus some. The sample holds 550,000 to 800,000 clones; 70% to 90% are singletons and the top ten take 0.0095% to 0.013%. This same sample was also part of a study on human thymus T cells.

Sequencing used thymocytes. The receptors stem from a girl under three years old with a congenital heart defect.

Only a few counts were recorded for this clone. This rearrangement joins TRBV5-1 to TRBJ2-1, with 13 bases identical to TRBD2. Germline CDR1 is SGHRS and CDR2 is YFSETQ. Trimming at V came to 0 bases and at J to 8 bases, leaving 5 bases not matched to a gene. This CDR3 has 16 amino acids. CDR3 sequence: CASSLAGLAGADEQFF. The CDR3 DNA reads as TGCGCCAGCAGCTTGGCCGGACTAGCGGGAGCGGATGAGCAGTTCTTC.

J is TRBJ2-6 and V is TRBV14, with a weak D call TRBD1 (6 bases). The CDR3 has 19 residues. The V end was cut by 0 bases, the J end by 0 bases, with 15 bases between. Germline V gives CDR1 SGHDN, CDR2 FVKESK. The chain's CDR3 is CASSQDQGHTYSGANVLTF. DNA of the CDR3: TGTGCCAGCAGCCAAGATCAGGGGCACACCTACTCTGGGGCCAACGTCCTGACTTTC.

The chain joins TRBV7-8 to TRBJ2-2, with 7 positions matching TRBD1. V was clipped by 5 bases and J by 4 bases; unmatched bases: 7. Germline CDR1 is SGHVS and CDR2 is FQNEAQ. The CDR3 has 15 amino acids. CDR3 in DNA: TGTGCCAGCAGCCCAACGGACAGGATCACCGGGGAGCTGTTTTTT. It encodes CASSPTDRITGELFF.

V gene TRBV5-4 combines with J gene TRBJ2-5; the match to TRBD2 covers 12 bases. CDR1 and CDR2 (germline): SGHNT, YYREEE (reference sequence). This CDR3 region has 13 residues. V was pared by 7 bases and J by 5 bases, with 3 bases of the junction left unmatched. CDR3: CASFTSGGETQYF. The DNA for the CDR3 is TGTGCCAGCTTTACTAGCGGGGGGGAGACCCAGTACTTC.

Regarding this clone: Sequence at one end of the junction differs from germline and may be a read error. Additional DNA sequences in this sample encode the identical CDR3. The chain joins TRBV15 to TRBJ1-6, with D possibly matching TRBD1 (6 bases). The CDR3 is 15 amino acids. The germline CDR1 and CDR2 sequences are LNHNV and YYDKDF (reference sequence). The CDR3 DNA sequence: TGTGCCACCAGCAGAGATCCAGGGGATAATTCCCCCCTCCACTTT. This gives the protein CATSRDPGDNSPLHF.

The chain recombines TRBV6-6 with TRBJ2-7, with D unresolved. V lost 6 bases and J lost 3, with 6 bases in between. Germline lookup yields CDR1 MNHNY and CDR2 SVGAGI (reference sequence). This CDR3 contains 11 residues. This CDR3 is CASSLLYEQYF. The CDR3 nucleotides are TGTGCCAGCAGCCTCCTCTACGAGCAGTACTTC.

This chain links TRBV11-2 with TRBJ2-3; TRBD2 matches at 8 bases. After removal of 5 bases from V and 2 bases from J, the junction contained 12 bases not matched to a gene. Germline V lookup: CDR1 SGHAT, CDR2 FQNNGV. This CDR3 is 17 amino acids long. CDR3 DNA sequence: TGTGCCAGCAGCCCCCCCCGCACTAGCGGTTTCACAGATACGCAGTATTTT. Residues: CASSPPRTSGFTDTQYF.

The chain uses TRBV7-8 and TRBJ2-7; 8 nucleotides line up with TRBD1. Losses at the gene ends were 5 bases for V and 2 bases for J; bases not matched to a gene: 11. The CDR3 consists of 16 residues. Germline values: CDR1 SGHVS, CDR2 FQNEAQ. The CDR3 coding sequence is TGTGCCAGCAGCGGAGGCCCGGGACAGGAACCCTACGAGCAGTACTTC. Its protein is CASSGGPGQEPYEQYF.

The V call is TRBV4-2, the J call TRBJ1-5; D might be TRBD1 (6 bases). Trimming removed 1 base from V and 4 bases from J, with 11 bases in between. Germline V gives CDR1 LGHNA, CDR2 YNFKEQ. The CDR3 extends over 15 amino acids. CDR3 sequence (DNA): TGTGCCAGCAGCCAAGCCGGGACACATAATCAGCCCCAGCATTTT. Translation gives CASSQAGTHNQPQHF.

In this sample, this clone turned up a few times. This chain connects TRBV28 to TRBJ1-2, with D perhaps TRBD1 (5 bases). The germline gives CDR1 MDHEN, CDR2 SYDVKM. The CDR3 sequence is 13 residues long. Trimming took 6 bases from V and 2 from J, leaving 10 bases between them. CDR3 DNA sequence: TGTGCCAGCAGGTCAGGGTCCAACTATGGCTACACCTTC. This sequence encodes CASRSGSNYGYTF.

The chain recombines TRBV5-1 with TRBJ1-2; 11 bases fit TRBD1. This CDR3 contains 16 residues. Germline CDR1 is SGHRS and CDR2 is YFSETQ. With 7 bases clipped from V and 0 bases from J, the junction kept 8 bases outside the gene matches. The CDR3 DNA is TGCGCCAGCGGCCCCGGGACAGGGGGATCTAACTATGGCTACACCTTC. As protein: CASGPGTGGSNYGYTF.

This chain links TRBV5-6 with TRBJ2-7; the match to TRBD2 covers 13 bases. The CDR3 extends over 19 amino acids. V dropped 3 bases and J dropped 4; count of bases not matched to a gene: 16. Germline assignment: CDR1 SGHDT and CDR2 YYEEEE. The CDR3 loop is CASSCPPGLAGRNCYEQYF. The CDR3 bases are TGTGCCAGCAGCTGTCCCCCGGGACTAGCGGGGCGCAATTGTTACGAGCAGTACTTC.

V and J are TRBV20-1 and TRBJ2-1, with D hard to call. The CDR3 sequence is 11 residues long. V was shortened by 5 bases and J by 3 bases, with 5 bases between the two germline ends. The germline V gene encodes CDR1 DFQATT and CDR2 SNEGSKA (reference sequence). The chain's CDR3 is CSAFHYNEQFF. The CDR3 DNA is TGCAGTGCTTTCCACTACAATGAGCAGTTCTTC.

The chain joins TRBV6-6 to TRBJ1-2; tentative D call: TRBD1 (6 bases). CDR3 length equals 15 residues. The germline CDR1 and CDR2 sequences are MNHNY and SVGAGI (reference sequence). Trimming pared 5 bases from V and 8 bases from J, leaving 21 bases between. CDR3 sequence reads: CASSKYRDSYLGYTF. The CDR3 DNA reads TGTGCCAGCAGTAAATACAGGGATTCCTATCTGGGCTACACCTTC.

The genes are TRBV6-5 and TRBJ1-5; D is possibly TRBD1 (6 bases). Trimming removed 6 bases at V and 5 bases at J, with 11 bases between. This CDR3 is 13 amino acids long. Germline CDR1 is MNHEY and CDR2 is SVGAGI. The CDR3 coding sequence is TGTGCCAGCAGCCGAGGGGGAGATCAGCCCCAGCATTTT. Translated, it gives CASSRGGDQPQHF.

The chain combines TRBV7-2 with TRBJ1-2, with TRBD1 matching 9 bases. The CDR3 is 18 residues long. Germline trimming cut 5 bases from V and 4 bases from J; bases unmatched to any gene: 17. Germline loops: CDR1 SGHTA, CDR2 FQGNSA. The CDR3 region is CASSPYIGGQGMVYGYTF. The CDR3 DNA reads as TGTGCCAGCAGCCCCTACATAGGGGGACAGGGTATGGTCTATGGCTACACCTTC.

J is TRBJ2-5 and V is TRBV6-1, with a tentative D call TRBD1 (6 bases). There are 13 residues in the CDR3. Germline values: CDR1 MNHNS, CDR2 SASEGT. V was clipped by 2 bases and J by 3 bases, with 7 bases between them. The DNA of the CDR3 is TGTGCCAGCAGTGAATACAGGGAAGAGACCCAGTACTTC. Translating it yields CASSEYREETQYF.

This chain links TRBV7-2 with TRBJ2-7; D may be TRBD1 (6 bases). V lost 5 bases and J lost 6, with 11 bases in between. CDR1 and CDR2 from the germline V gene are SGHTA and FQGNSA. The CDR3 length is 12 residues. The CDR3 reads CASSRTAFEQYF. The CDR3 DNA follows: TGTGCCAGCAGCAGGACAGCCTTCGAGCAGTACTTC.